The sequence of this T cell receptor (beta chain) was determined in a study of shared clonotypes between healthy human individuals (dated by TCRdb to 2019 to 2021). Regarding the research as a whole: The cohort comprised a couple of women and a few men aged 18 to 49 years. Different laboratories and diverse techniques were used to prepare libraries and sequence TCR repertoires, to increase sequencing depth and limit assay-specific biases. To estimate repertoire size and how much clonotypes are shared between individuals, the study performed deep sequencing of blood TCR repertoires from about five healthy adults. For each donor, CD4 naive and CD4 memory were each run on three plates, CD8 naive on two plates, and CD8 memory on one plate. Per donor, leukapheresis produced somewhere between about 0.9 and 10 billion PBMCs. Results the study describes overall, beyond this receptor: Even with the large sequencing depth, rarefaction of the sorted-subset datasets indicated that sequencing was incomplete. Only blood was sampled, and tissue TCR repertoires likely differ from those in blood. When several donors were compared, the shared fraction of clonotypes was about 5% for naive CD4, 3.5% to 4% for naive CD8, 2% to 2.5% for memory CD4, and roughly 0.43% for memory CD8. Higher generation probabilities were observed for clonotypes shared by all four sorted-subset donors than for non-shared clonotypes. Larger estimated clonotype richness was generally found for naive subsets than for memory subsets. The small number of donors limited the genetic and exposure-history diversity represented. Pairwise subsampling indicated that sequencing depth was expected to affect the degree of clonotype sharing among donors.

For the CD8 naive samples, CD45RO-negative cells were positively selected for CCR7, yielding a CD45RA+CCR7+ population from which TemRA cells were excluded. The donors were healthy, HIV-negative adults with no recently reported acute infections or vaccinations. All donors were Caucasian adults living in Nashville, Tennessee, USA. After blood collection by leukapheresis, PBMCs were isolated using Ficoll-Histopaque density gradient centrifugation and then cryopreserved in the vapor phase of liquid nitrogen. Analytical flow cytometry was used to check the purity and quantity of each magnetically sorted T cell population. Genomic DNA was isolated from every sorted fraction and measured by UV absorbance on a Nanodrop 2000c. Note on this clone: The antigen it recognizes is unknown. No clone much larger than this one lies a single base away; base qualities are absent.

Using the deep immunoSEQ assay, TCR CDR3 regions were amplified from genomic DNA by multiplex PCR. Genomic DNA extracted from each cell subset was distributed evenly over all wells of several immunoSEQ 96-well plates, and each plate served as one replicate. For sorted subsets, around 200 ng genomic DNA, equal to 25,000 to 35,000 T cell genomes, was loaded into each replicate PCR. The purified libraries were quantified using a Qubit 3.0 fluorometer, sized with a Bioanalyzer 2100, and then quantified again using the KAPA Library Quantification kit. Every immunoSEQ 96-well plate was sequenced on a dedicated single-read 150-cycle Illumina NextSeq 550 flow cell. On the authors' methods: Because the immunoSEQ output included only junctional sequences and no quality scores, the filtering could not be the same as the filtering used for full-length reads. Sequences were annotated with PyIR, a Python wrapper for IgBLAST v1.9, using IMGT germline references to assign V/J genes and CDR3. Reads were filtered out if the reads had weak V/J assignments (E-value above 1e-6), no CDR3, stop codons, out-of-frame junctions, or ambiguous translated residues. V3J clonotypes were defined by identical inferred V gene, J gene, and CDR3 amino acid sequence. The percentage overlap between two repertoires was calculated by dividing the number of shared unique clonotypes by the size of the smaller repertoire. Richness of each repertoire was evaluated using RTK rarefaction, the Chao1 estimator, and Recon v2.1 estimates of unobserved clonotypes. OLGA was used to compute generation probabilities for all TCRbeta clonotypes that the gDNA method yielded from four donors. The table comes from immuneACCESS by way of TCRdb, which keeps in-frame sequences with V and J called. Part of the clones is missing from these tables; in studies checked, under half for an unresolved V gene and the rest for unknown reasons. D and trimming were read from the DNA, whereas the V and J calls and clone size are those reported in that table. Recorded for this sample are 2 million or so clones; less than 95% of them occurred a single time. 1.1% of the sample is held by the ten biggest clonotypes.

Counted from cysteine to phenylalanine, this CDR3 has 20 amino acids. Only CDR3 DNA is held: 60 bases, read in frame from base 1. The junction shows trimming of 4 bases on V and 2 bases on J, and the gene matches do not reach 19 bases of it. Looking up the germline V gene yields CDR1 SNHLY and CDR2 FYNNEI. The TCR sequence derives from a man aged 18 to 35 in good health. The chain employs TRBV2 and TRBJ2-3; TRBD1 lines up with 9 middle nucleotides. Sequenced material: naive CD8+ T cells sorted from blood. This sample's cell subset or site label indicates: CD45RA+CCR7+. The DNA reads TGTGCCAGCAGTGGTTGGGACAGGGCAAGTTATAGACCCAACACAGATACGCAGTATTTT. Its protein product is CASSGWDRASYRPNTDTQYF.